Each of the 17 T cell receptor beta chains below was sequenced from the same sample in a study of blood T cell repertoires in COVID-19. The method was immunoSEQ multiplex PCR; TCRdb's version includes in-frame clones alone and lacks a portion of them. The repertoire holds approximately 340,000 clones, 90% to 95% seen once, with roughly 0.9% in the top ten. Specimen: PBMCs or T cells enriched from blood (not recorded which). The receptors shown here come from a woman aged 40 to 49 who had been exposed to COVID-19.

This clone was seen just once. J is TRBJ2-2 and V is TRBV7-3, with D possibly matching TRBD1 (5 bases). Germline V gives CDR1 SGHTA, CDR2 FQGTGA. CDR3 size: 16 residues. V was pared by 1 base and J by 4 bases, with 13 bases between. CDR3 residues: CASSLNAGSSTGELFF. CDR3 sequence (DNA): TGTGCCAGCAGCTTAAATGCAGGGTCGAGCACCGGGGAGCTGTTTTTT.

V and J are TRBV18 and TRBJ1-1; D unclear. V was shortened by 6 bases and J by 4 bases, with 12 bases between the two germline ends. Germline CDR1 reads KGHSH; CDR2 reads LQKENI. The CDR3 spans 13 residues. The CDR3 region is CASSRVTGTEAFF. The CDR3 region has the DNA TGTGCCAGCTCCCGCGTAACGGGCACTGAAGCTTTCTTT.

On this clone: Other nucleotide sequences in the sample specify the same CDR3. CDR3 residues: CASSTDRVNQPQHF. CDR3 nucleotides: TGTGCCAGTAGTACGGACAGGGTCAATCAGCCCCAGCATTTT. The chain employs TRBV19 and TRBJ1-5; 8 nucleotides agree with TRBD1. There are 14 residues in the CDR3. Germline lookup yields CDR1 LNHDA and CDR2 SQIVND (reference sequence). V was pared by 4 bases and J by 3 bases, with 2 bases of the junction left unmatched.

The gene calls are TRBV27 and TRBJ2-1, with TRBD1 matching 10 bases. Germline V CDR1 and CDR2: MNHEY, SMNVEV (reference sequence). Unmatched junction bases numbered 3, after V lost 4 bases and J lost 3 bases. The CDR3 is 15 residues long. The CDR3: CASSSRTGGYNEQFF. CDR3 sequence (DNA): TGTGCCAGCAGTTCCCGGACAGGGGGCTACAATGAGCAGTTCTTC.

Details on this clone: The DNA is omitted, as the CDR3 cannot be located on it reliably, and the CDR3 follows TCRdb's listing. The CDR3: CASGLVMGRRTSTDTQYF. This rearrangement joins TRBV12-5 to TRBJ2-3; the D call of TRBD2 is as the table states it, not checked on the DNA. The germline gives CDR1 LGHNT, CDR2 FRNRAP. The CDR3 is 18 amino acids long, termini counted.

The V gene is TRBV24-1, the J gene TRBJ2-6, with 8 bases fitting TRBD1. Germline CDR1 is KGHDR and CDR2 is SFDVKD. The CDR3 runs to 15 residues. V shed 7 bases, J shed 3 bases, and the junction held 4 bases outside the gene matches. The CDR3 region has the DNA TGTGCCACCAGGTCAGGGGGCAGTGGGGCCAACGTCCTGACTTTC. Its translation: CATRSGGSGANVLTF.

The CDR3 nucleotides are TGTGCCAGCAGCGCCGGGACTAGCGTCCCGAACACCGGGGAGCTGTTTTTT. Translated: CASSAGTSVPNTGELFF. The chain links TRBV9 to TRBJ2-2; 10 nucleotides agree with TRBD2. V dropped 3 bases and J dropped 0; count of bases not matched to a gene: 5. The germline V gene encodes CDR1 SGDLS and CDR2 YYNGEE. The CDR3 is made up of 17 amino acids.

J is TRBJ2-2 and V is TRBV9; 7 bases are a match to TRBD2. The CDR3 length is 16 residues. Germline CDR1 reads SGDLS; CDR2 reads YYNGEE. Trimming took 1 base from V and 6 from J; bases not matched to a gene: 9. The CDR3 coding sequence is TGTGCCAGCAGCGTATATGCAGGGAGGGTTCCCGGGGAGCTGTTTTTT. As protein: CASSVYAGRVPGELFF.

This sequence joins TRBV2 and TRBJ1-1; 7 positions agree with TRBD1. This CDR3 is built from 15 residues. Trimming removed 6 bases from V and 1 base from J; junction bases left unmatched: 8. In germline, CDR1 is SNHLY, CDR2 FYNNEI. CDR3 DNA sequence: TGTGCCAGCAGGAGGGACAGTACTGAGAACACTGAAGCTTTCTTT. Amino acids: CASRRDSTENTEAFF.

The rearrangement links TRBV10-3 to TRBJ1-2, with TRBD1 identical over 12 bases. Germline CDR1 and CDR2: ENHRY and SYGVKD. J was trimmed by 4 bases and V by 6 bases; bases with no gene match: 6. The CDR3 totals 15 residues. CDR3 nucleotide sequence: TGTGCCATCAGCGAAGGGACAGGGGGCCTCTATGGCTACACCTTC. It yields the protein CAISEGTGGLYGYTF.

The V call is TRBV2, the J call TRBJ1-1, with a possible D match to TRBD1 (5 bases). The germline V gene encodes CDR1 SNHLY and CDR2 FYNNEI. V was clipped by 5 bases and J by 1 base, with 11 bases between them. CDR3 size: 14 residues. The CDR3 sequence: CASSTIGANTEAFF. CDR3 coding DNA: TGTGCCAGCAGTACCATAGGGGCGAACACTGAAGCTTTCTTT.

This chain links TRBV3-1 (or the pseudogene TRBV3-2) with TRBJ1-6; 8 positions agree with TRBD1. J lost 1 base, V lost 4 bases, and 6 bases had no gene match. The CDR3 consists of 17 residues. Germline assignment: CDR1 LGHDT and CDR2 YNNKEL (reference sequence). Here the CDR3 reads CASSPKRTGSYNSPLHF. For the CDR3, the DNA is TGTGCCAGCAGCCCCAAACGGACAGGGTCCTATAATTCACCCCTCCACTTT.

The chain carries TRBV2 and TRBJ1-6, with D possibly matching TRBD1 (6 bases). Germline assignment: CDR1 SNHLY and CDR2 FYNNEI. The CDR3 consists of 14 residues. Trimming removed 6 bases from V and 4 bases from J, with 10 bases in between. The CDR3 sequence: CASRRTDYNSPLHF. The CDR3 DNA is TGTGCCAGCAGAAGGACAGATTATAATTCACCCCTCCACTTT.

The V gene is TRBV30, the J gene TRBJ2-4; maybe TRBD2 (5 bases). This CDR3 has 14 residues. Germline V gives CDR1 GTSNPN, CDR2 SVGIG (reference sequence). V lost 1 base and J lost 5, with 12 bases in between. CDR3 region: CAWSASGSQNIQYF. CDR3 nucleotide sequence: TGTGCCTGGAGTGCGTCGGGGTCCCAAAACATTCAGTACTTC.

V usage is TRBV7-6 and J usage is TRBJ2-1; 10 positions agree with TRBD2. The CDR3 has 19 amino acids. CDR1 and CDR2 (germline): SGHVS, FNYEAQ. With 6 bases clipped from V and 7 bases from J, the junction kept 21 bases outside the gene matches. CDR3 in DNA: TGTGCCAGCAGTTCAATAGGCCTAGCGGGAGACCTTGTGTATAATGAGCAGTTCTTC. Protein product: CASSSIGLAGDLVYNEQFF.

The rearrangement links TRBV7-3 to TRBJ1-1; possible D gene TRBD1, 6 bases. Trimming removed 5 bases at V and 2 bases at J, with 9 bases between. The CDR3 extends over 13 amino acids. The germline V gene has CDR1 SGHTA and CDR2 FQGTGA. In DNA form, the CDR3 reads TGTGCCAGCAGCAGGGGGACCAACACTGAAGCTTTCTTT. Its translation: CASSRGTNTEAFF.

This chain connects TRBV30 to TRBJ1-1; the match to TRBD1 covers 7 bases. Losses at the gene ends were 6 bases for V and 1 base for J; bases not matched to a gene: 11. Germline V gene sequence: CDR1 GTSNPN, CDR2 SVGIG (reference sequence). The length of the CDR3 is 15 residues. The CDR3 DNA follows: TGTGCCTGCCAGACAGGGAAGTATCGGAACACTGAAGCTTTCTTT. It codes for CACQTGKYRNTEAFF.